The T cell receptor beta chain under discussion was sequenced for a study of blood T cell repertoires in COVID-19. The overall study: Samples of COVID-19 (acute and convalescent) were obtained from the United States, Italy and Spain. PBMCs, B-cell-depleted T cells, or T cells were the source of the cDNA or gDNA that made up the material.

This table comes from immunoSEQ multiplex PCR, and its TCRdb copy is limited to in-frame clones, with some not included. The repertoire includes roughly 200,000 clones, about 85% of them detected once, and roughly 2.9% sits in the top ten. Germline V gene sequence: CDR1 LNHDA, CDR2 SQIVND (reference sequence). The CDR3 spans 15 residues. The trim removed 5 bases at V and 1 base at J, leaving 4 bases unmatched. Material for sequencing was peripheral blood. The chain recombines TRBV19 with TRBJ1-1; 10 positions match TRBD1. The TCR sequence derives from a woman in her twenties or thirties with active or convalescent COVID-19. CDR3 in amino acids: CASSPRDRGNTEAFF. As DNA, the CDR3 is TGTGCCAGTAGTCCCCGGGACAGGGGGAACACTGAAGCTTTCTTT. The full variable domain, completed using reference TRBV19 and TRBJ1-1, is DGGITQSPKYLFRKEGQNVTLSCEQNLNHDAMYWYRQDPGQGLRLIYYSQIVNDFQKGDIAEGYSVSREKKESFPLTVTSAQKNPTAFYLCASSPRDRGNTEAFFGQGTRLTVV.